The 28 T cell receptor beta chains given below trace back to one sample, sequenced in a study of Graves' ophthalmopathy and Graves' hyperthyroidism. The sequenced template was RNA, covering the TCR beta CDR3 region. HTBI-primed RT-PCR formed the first round, and a multiplex PCR formed the second. TCRdb used MiXCR to reprocess the multiplex PCR reads, holding one entry per CDR3 protein. This sample carries over 150,000 distinct CDR3 sequences, more than 30% of them seen once, and the ten largest clones take under 7%. Sequenced: peripheral blood. The origin of the receptors is a woman aged 40-49 years with Graves' ophthalmopathy.

The chain joins TRBV12-3 or TRBV12-4 to TRBJ2-5; 14 bases agree with TRBD2. The CDR3 totals 16 residues. J gave up 3 bases and V 6 bases, and 6 bases lay outside the gene matches. The CDR3 bases are TGTGCCAGCAGCCCCGGGACTAGCGGGGGTGAAGAGACCCAGTACTTC. It encodes CASSPGTSGGEETQYF.

The chain uses TRBV6-1 and TRBJ1-1; D remains ambiguous. V lost 5 bases, J lost 0 bases, and 10 bases lay in between. This CDR3 contains 14 residues. The germline gives CDR1 MNHNS, CDR2 SASEGT. This chain's CDR3 is CASSTIPMNTEAFF. DNA of the CDR3: TGTGCCAGCAGTACCATACCGATGAACACTGAAGCTTTCTTT.

At least ten counts were recorded for this clonotype. J is TRBJ1-1 and V is TRBV12-3 or TRBV12-4; 7 bases match TRBD1. V shed 4 bases, J shed 7 bases, and the junction held 6 bases outside the gene matches. The CDR3 totals 13 residues. The CDR3: CASSWGTAIEAFF. CDR3 nucleotide sequence: TGTGCCAGCAGTTGGGGGACAGCGATTGAAGCTTTCTTT.

This clonotype was recorded many times. The chain is built from TRBV19 and TRBJ1-5; 9 bases match TRBD1. CDR3 length: 12 amino acids. From germline, CDR1 is LNHDA and CDR2 SQIVND (reference sequence). Trimming at V came to 3 bases and at J to 12 bases, leaving 3 bases not matched to a gene. CDR3 sequence: CASSIRDRDQHF. Written as DNA, the CDR3 is TGTGCCAGTAGTATCCGGGACAGGGACCAGCATTTT.

This clonotype was picked up many times. The chain has TRBV10-3 and TRBJ2-5; D is unresolved. V was cut by 3 bases and J by 5 bases, with 10 bases left in between. CDR1 ENHRY and CDR2 SYGVKD come from the germline V gene. CDR3 size: 13 residues. The CDR3 region has the DNA TGTGCCATCAGTGACCAGGCTCGGGAGACCCAGTACTTC. The encoded protein is CAISDQARETQYF.

In this sample, this clonotype turned up many times. This chain joins TRBV6-6 and TRBJ2-2; 13 bases align to TRBD2. J lost 1 base, V lost 7 bases, and 15 bases had no gene match. This CDR3 spans 20 amino acids. Germline V gene data show CDR1 as MNHNY and CDR2 as SVGAGI (reference sequence). CDR3 coding DNA: TGTGCCAGCACCCTAGAAGGACTAGCGGGGGCGATTAGGAACACCGGGGAGCTGTTTTTT. Protein product: CASTLEGLAGAIRNTGELFF.

V and J are TRBV19 and TRBJ2-7, with 11 positions matching TRBD2. With 7 bases clipped from V and 1 base from J, the junction kept 6 bases outside the gene matches. This CDR3 has 15 amino acids. The germline CDR1 and CDR2 sequences are LNHDA and SQIVND (reference sequence). DNA for the CDR3: TGTGCCAGTAACGGTTGGACTAGCGGGTCCTACGAGCAGTACTTC. Protein sequence: CASNGWTSGSYEQYF.

The genes are TRBV7-2 and TRBJ2-7; 7 bases are shared with TRBD2. The CDR3 is 14 amino acids. CDR1 is SGHTA, CDR2 FQGNSA, per germline. V was clipped by 3 bases and J by 5 bases; unmatched bases: 7. The CDR3: CASSLAGEVHEQYF. The DNA of the CDR3 is TGTGCCAGCAGCTTGGCGGGAGAGGTCCACGAGCAGTACTTC. Full variable domain (outside the CDR3, taken from reference TRBV7-2 and TRBJ2-7): GAGVSQSPSNKVTEKGKDVELRCDPISGHTALYWYRQSLGQGLEFLIYFQGNSAPDKSGLPSDRFSAERTGGSVSTLTIQRTQQEDSAVYLCASSLAGEVHEQYFGPGTRLTVT.

The rearrangement uses TRBV12-3 or TRBV12-4 and TRBJ1-6; 10 nucleotides agree with TRBD1. Trimming removed 5 bases from V and 9 bases from J; junction bases left unmatched: 7. This CDR3 is 15 amino acids long. The CDR3 coding sequence is TGTGCCAGCAGTCCGTCGACAGGGGGCTTTTCACCCCTCCACTTT. Translation: CASSPSTGGFSPLHF.

This sequence joins TRBV20-1 and TRBJ2-5; TRBD2 might be the D (6 bases). The germline gives CDR1 DFQATT, CDR2 SNEGSKA (reference sequence). Trimming cost V 3 bases and J 5 bases, with 13 bases left between them. This CDR3 has 13 residues. The CDR3 reads CSASTGVRETQYF. The CDR3 DNA reads as TGCAGTGCTAGTACGGGAGTCAGGGAGACCCAGTACTTC.

In its sample, this clonotype was seen once. This chain links TRBV28 with TRBJ2-2; TRBD2 agrees at 15 bases. The CDR3 has 18 amino acids. V dropped 5 bases and J dropped 2; count of bases not matched to a gene: 6. The germline CDR1 and CDR2 sequences are MDHEN and SYDVKM. The CDR3 loop reads CASSPRTSGRVNTGELFF. The CDR3 DNA reads TGTGCCAGCAGTCCCAGGACTAGCGGGAGGGTTAACACCGGGGAGCTGTTTTTT.

This clonotype was seen repeatedly, ten times or more. This rearrangement joins TRBV2 to TRBJ1-1; possible D gene TRBD1, 5 bases. Looked up from germline, CDR1 is SNHLY and CDR2 is FYNNEI. This CDR3 has 13 amino acids. Trimming shortened V by 5 bases and J by 7 bases, and 14 bases separated the two germline ends. CDR3 protein: CASSQGEGFEAFF. The CDR3 DNA follows: TGTGCCAGCAGTCAAGGGGAAGGGTTTGAAGCTTTCTTT.

This clonotype has at least ten counts. The rearrangement uses TRBV6-2 or TRBV6-3 and TRBJ2-2, with a possible D match to TRBD2 (5 bases). The V and J ends lost 4 bases and 5 bases respectively, with 17 bases between them. Germline V gives CDR1 MNHEY, CDR2 SVGEGT. The CDR3 sequence is 16 residues long. The CDR3 loop is CASSWLRERSTGELFF. In DNA, the CDR3 is TGTGCCAGCAGTTGGCTCCGGGAACGCTCTACCGGGGAGCTGTTTTTT.

The table lists this clonotype with many counts. This chain connects TRBV19 to TRBJ2-5; TRBD1 is a possible D gene (5 bases). The CDR3 length is 15 residues. Trimming took 1 base from V and 5 from J, leaving 14 bases between them. Germline V gene sequence: CDR1 LNHDA, CDR2 SQIVND (reference sequence). The CDR3 coding sequence is TGTGCCAGTAGTATAGTTTTTGCAGGGCTGGAGACCCAGTACTTC. It yields the protein CASSIVFAGLETQYF.

This clonotype was observed many times. The chain has TRBV30 and TRBJ1-6, with D maybe TRBD1 (5 bases). Trimming took 2 bases from V and 4 from J, leaving 9 bases between them. Looked up from germline, CDR1 is GTSNPN and CDR2 is SVGIG (reference sequence). The CDR3 totals 14 residues. The CDR3 is CAWSPGLYNSPLHF. For the CDR3, the DNA is TGTGCCTGGAGTCCGGGACTGTATAATTCACCCCTCCACTTT.

V and J are TRBV20-1 and TRBJ2-5; TRBD2 matches at 10 bases. Unmatched junction bases numbered 6, after V lost 0 bases and J lost 5 bases. Germline lookup yields CDR1 DFQATT and CDR2 SNEGSKA (reference sequence). There are 15 residues in the CDR3. CDR3: CSARDVLAGVETQYF. DNA of the CDR3: TGCAGTGCTAGAGATGTTCTAGCGGGAGTGGAGACCCAGTACTTC.

This clonotype was seen ten or more times. The V call is TRBV11-2, the J call TRBJ2-7; 9 bases align to TRBD2. This CDR3 contains 15 residues. J gave up 1 base and V 0 bases, and 1 base lay outside the gene matches. The germline V gene has CDR1 SGHAT and CDR2 FQNNGV. The CDR3 reads CASSLDSGRSYEQYF. CDR3 DNA sequence: TGTGCCAGCAGCTTAGATAGCGGGAGATCCTACGAGCAGTACTTC.

Ten or more counts support this clonotype. The rearrangement joins TRBV28 to TRBJ2-7; tentatively, D is TRBD2 (7 bases). This CDR3 is 17 amino acids long. CDR1 MDHEN and CDR2 SYDVKM come from the germline V gene. With 2 bases removed from V and 5 bases from J, the gap between germline ends came to 22 bases. CDR3 loop: CASSLVTSGGPRDEQYF. CDR3 sequence (DNA): TGTGCCAGCAGTTTAGTTACTTCCGGGGGGCCGCGGGACGAGCAGTACTTC.

The chain links TRBV6-1 to TRBJ2-2; possible D gene TRBD2, 5 bases. The CDR3 loop spans 12 amino acids. Germline V gene lookup returns CDR1 MNHNS and CDR2 SASEGT. V lost 7 bases to trimming and J lost 11 bases, with 14 bases between them. Here the CDR3 reads CASTEGGPELFF. The CDR3 DNA sequence: TGTGCCAGCACGGAAGGAGGACCCGAGCTGTTTTTT.

This clonotype has at least ten counts. The V call is TRBV12-3 or TRBV12-4, the J call TRBJ2-2; D possibly uses TRBD1 or TRBD2 (5 bases each). This CDR3 has 14 residues. Trimming left V 6 bases short and J 6 bases short, with 14 bases between. CDR3 amino acids: CASSRVLGAGELFF. CDR3 DNA: TGTGCCAGCAGCAGGGTCCTGGGGGCCGGGGAGCTGTTTTTT.

The table lists this clonotype with many counts. The V call is TRBV6-1, the J call TRBJ1-1; maybe TRBD1 (6 bases). Deletions cut 6 bases from V and 3 bases from J, with 17 bases between. The CDR3 is made up of 15 amino acids. CDR1 MNHNS and CDR2 SASEGT come from the germline V gene. As DNA, the CDR3 is TGTGCCAGCAGCCTACAGGGAGGAGCGGACACTGAAGCTTTCTTT. As protein: CASSLQGGADTEAFF.

This clonotype has ten or more counts. The rearrangement uses TRBV6-2 or TRBV6-3 and TRBJ2-7; D is undetermined. The ends were cut back, 0 bases at V and 2 bases at J, with 8 bases in the middle. Per germline, CDR1 MNHEY and CDR2 SVGEGT. The CDR3 runs to 14 residues. CDR3 coding DNA: TGTGCCAGCAGTTACTCGCTCGCAACCTACGAGCAGTACTTC. The encoded protein is CASSYSLATYEQYF.

The sample holds many counts of this clonotype. Since a much larger clone is just one base distant, this may be a read error. The rearrangement uses TRBV12-3 or TRBV12-4 and TRBJ1-6; possibly TRBD1 for D (5 bases). The CDR3 is made up of 15 amino acids. The CDR3 sequence is CTSSPREGTNSPLHF. CDR3 sequence (DNA): TGTACCAGCAGCCCCAGGGAGGGGACCAATTCACCCCTCCACTTT.

This chain connects TRBV11-2 to TRBJ1-1; no definite D call. CDR1 and CDR2 from the germline V gene are SGHAT and FQNNGV. The CDR3 contains 13 residues. Trimming cost V 6 bases and J 1 base, with 9 bases left between them. CDR3 sequence reads: CASRLRRNTEAFF. Written as DNA, the CDR3 is TGTGCCAGCAGACTGCGGCGGAACACTGAAGCTTTCTTT.

This clonotype has ten or more counts. The chain is built from TRBV9 and TRBJ1-6, with D perhaps matching TRBD1 (6 bases). This CDR3 is 14 amino acids long. Between the trimmed V and J ends, which lost 4 bases and 10 bases, there was a span of 15 bases. In germline, CDR1 is SGDLS, CDR2 YYNGEE. CDR3 region: CASSPEGGWSPLHF. CDR3 coding DNA: TGTGCCAGCAGCCCCGAAGGGGGGTGGTCACCCCTCCACTTT.

This clonotype was recorded many times. J is TRBJ1-2 and V is TRBV12-3 or TRBV12-4, with TRBD1 as a possible D gene (5 bases). The CDR3 runs to 14 residues. V lost 4 bases to trimming and J lost 3 bases, with 12 bases between them. CDR3 in DNA: TGTGCCAGCAGTTACGACAGCCGGGACTATGGCTACACCTTC. Its translation: CASSYDSRDYGYTF.

This clonotype occurred many times. The V call is TRBV5-1, the J call TRBJ1-6; 9 nucleotides line up with TRBD1. The junction had 10 bases not matched to a gene; V was cut back by 4 bases and J by 14 bases. This CDR3 has 14 residues. Germline CDR1 is SGHRS and CDR2 is YFSETQ. The CDR3, as DNA: TGCGCCAGCAGCACCGGGACAGGGCTTATAGCCCTCCACTTT. It is translated as CASSTGTGLIALHF.

This chain connects TRBV12-3 or TRBV12-4 to TRBJ2-7; D tentatively fits TRBD1 or TRBD2 (5 bases each). This CDR3 is 15 amino acids long. V dropped 1 base and J dropped 3 bases, with 13 bases sitting between them. CDR3 DNA: TGTGCCAGCAGTTTAGAGGACAAGGGACGCTACGAGCAGTACTTC. Its translation: CASSLEDKGRYEQYF.